This T cell receptor beta chain was sequenced in a study of tumor-infiltrating lymphocytes in oesophageal squamous cell carcinoma. The germline V and J ends were trimmed by 2 bases and 3 bases, with 14 bases remaining between them. Germline CDR1 is MNHNS and CDR2 is SASEGT. This CDR3 spans 16 amino acids. One entry per CDR3 protein, called by TCRdb with MiXCR from the PCR reads. Of around 26,000 distinct CDR3 sequences listed, about 40% are singletons. This chain links TRBV6-1 with TRBJ2-1; D not certain. The receptor comes from a male donor with esophageal squamous cell carcinoma. The sample consisted of esophageal tumor tissue. CDR3 in DNA: TGTGCCAGCAGTGAACTTATGGGCGCACTCTACAATGAGCAGTTCTTC. Protein sequence: CASSELMGALYNEQFF.